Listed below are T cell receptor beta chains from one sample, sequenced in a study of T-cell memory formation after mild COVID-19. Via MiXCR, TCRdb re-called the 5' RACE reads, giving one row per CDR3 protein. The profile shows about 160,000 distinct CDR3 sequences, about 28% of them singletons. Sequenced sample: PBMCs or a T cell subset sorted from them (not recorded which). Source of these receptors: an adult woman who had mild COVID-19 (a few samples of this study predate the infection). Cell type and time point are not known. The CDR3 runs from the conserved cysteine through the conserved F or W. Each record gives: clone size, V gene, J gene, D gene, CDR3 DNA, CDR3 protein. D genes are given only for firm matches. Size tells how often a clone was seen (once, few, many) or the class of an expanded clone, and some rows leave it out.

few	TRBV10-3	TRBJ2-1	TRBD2	TGTGCCATCAGTGAGTCCGGGACTAGCGGGAGCCATTCCAATGAGCAGTTCTTC	CAISESGTSGSHSNEQFF
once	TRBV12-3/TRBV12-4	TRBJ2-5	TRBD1	TGTGCCAGCAAATCCGGGACAGAAGAGACCCAGTACTTC	CASKSGTEETQYF
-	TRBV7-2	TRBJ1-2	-	TGTGCCAGCAGCTTAGCGACCACAGGGATTGGCTACACCTTC	CASSLATTGIGYTF
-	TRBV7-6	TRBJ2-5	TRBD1	TGTGCCAGCAGCTTTTTCGCCCGGACAGGGGTAGAGACCCAGTACTTC	CASSFFARTGVETQYF
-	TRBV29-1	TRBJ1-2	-	TGCAGCGGCGGGGAATTACGTGGCTACACCTTC	CSGGELRGYTF
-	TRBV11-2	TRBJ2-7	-	TGTGCCAGCAGCTTAGGTCCTTCGAGCTCCTACGAGCAGTACTTC	CASSLGPSSSYEQYF
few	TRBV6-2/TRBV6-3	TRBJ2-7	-	TGTGCCAGCAGTTACCCCCTCCTTGGAGGCTCCTACGAGCAGTACTTC	CASSYPLLGGSYEQYF
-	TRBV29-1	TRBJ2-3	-	TGCAGCGTTGAAACTACCACAGATACGCAGTATTTT	CSVETTTDTQYF
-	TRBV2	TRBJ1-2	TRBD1	TGTGCCAGCAGGGGGGACAGAGCTAACTATGGCTACACCTTC	CASRGDRANYGYTF
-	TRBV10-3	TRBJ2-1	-	TGTGCCATCAGTGAGGGACCCCCGGACTCATACAATGAGCAGTTCTTC	CAISEGPPDSYNEQFF
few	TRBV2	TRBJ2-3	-	TGTGCCAGCAGTGAATCGTCAGATACGCAGTATTTT	CASSESSDTQYF
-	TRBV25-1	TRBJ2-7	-	TGTGCCAGCAGCGGGACGTTCTCCTACGAGCAGTACTTC	CASSGTFSYEQYF
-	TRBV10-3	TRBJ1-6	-	TGTGCCATCAGTGAGTTCGGCAATTCACCCCTCCACTTT	CAISEFGNSPLHF
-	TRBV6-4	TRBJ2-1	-	TGTGCCAGCAGGAAGGATTACGATAAGGGGCTAAGCTCCTACAATGAGCAGTTCTTC	CASRKDYDKGLSSYNEQFF
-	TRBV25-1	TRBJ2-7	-	TGTGCCAGCAGTGAATATCAGGGCCTGTACTTC	CASSEYQGLYF
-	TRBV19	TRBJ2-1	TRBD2	TGTGCCAGTAGTATGGTAGGCGGGAGGGCCCAATATGAGCAGTTCTTC	CASSMVGGRAQYEQFF
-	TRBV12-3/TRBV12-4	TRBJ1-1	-	TGTGCCAGCAGTTCCTGGACAGCTGAAGCTTTCTTT	CASSSWTAEAFF
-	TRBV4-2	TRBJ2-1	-	TGTGCCAGCAGCCAGGCTAGGGTCGGTAATGAGCAGTTCTTC	CASSQARVGNEQFF
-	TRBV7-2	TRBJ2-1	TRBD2	TGTGCCAGCAGCCCCGATAGCGGGACCCACAATGAGCAGTTCTTC	CASSPDSGTHNEQFF
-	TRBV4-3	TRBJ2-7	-	TGCGCCAGCAGCCAAGATGGGCCAGACGAGCAGTACTTC	CASSQDGPDEQYF
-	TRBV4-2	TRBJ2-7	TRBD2	TGTGCCAGCAGCCAAGAAGGGGCTAGCGGGATGAAGTTC	CASSQEGASGMKF
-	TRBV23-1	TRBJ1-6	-	TGCGCCAGCAGTCGACGGTCAAATGTTATTTCACCCCTCCACTTT	CASSRRSNVISPLHF
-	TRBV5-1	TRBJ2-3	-	TGCGCCAGCAGCTTGGCCCGCGATACGCAGTATTTT	CASSLARDTQYF
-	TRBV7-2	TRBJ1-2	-	TGTGCCAGCAGCACGCGGGGCTACACCTTC	CASSTRGYTF
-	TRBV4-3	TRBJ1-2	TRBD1	TGCGCCAGCAGCCACCGGGCGGGACAGGGGGTATTCTCGTTTGGCTACACCTTC	CASSHRAGQGVFSFGYTF
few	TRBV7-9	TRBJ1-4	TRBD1	TGTGCCAGCAGTCCACCCCTGGGGACAGGCCGATATGAAAAACTGTTTTTT	CASSPPLGTGRYEKLFF
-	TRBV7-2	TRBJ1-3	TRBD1	TGTGCCAGCAGCCGACAGGGAAGTGGAAACACCATATATTTT	CASSRQGSGNTIYF
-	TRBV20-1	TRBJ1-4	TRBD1	TGCAGTGCTAGACCAGGGGACAGTGAGGAAAAACTGTTTTTT	CSARPGDSEEKLFF
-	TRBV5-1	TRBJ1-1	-	TGCGCCAGCAGCTCACCCGACCAGGGTAAGATGGAAGCTTTCTTT	CASSSPDQGKMEAFF
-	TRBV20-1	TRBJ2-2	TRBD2	TGCAGTGCTGATAGCGGGGGGGCCGGCGGGGAGCTGTTTTTT	CSADSGGAGGELFF
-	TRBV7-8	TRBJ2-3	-	TGTGCCAGCAGCCCTAGCCATAGATCCGGGGATACGCAGTATTTT	CASSPSHRSGDTQYF
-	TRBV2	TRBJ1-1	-	TGTGCCAGCAGTGAAGACAGGGTGGAAGCTTTCTTT	CASSEDRVEAFF
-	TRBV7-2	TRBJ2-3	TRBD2	TGTGCCAGCAGCTTCAAGCGGGAGGGCCCTCATACGCAGTATTTT	CASSFKREGPHTQYF
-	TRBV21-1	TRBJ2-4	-	TGTGCCAGCAGCAAAGTCCTGCGTGGAGCCGAAAACATTCAGTACTTC	CASSKVLRGAENIQYF
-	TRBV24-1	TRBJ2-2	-	TGTGCCACCCTTGGAGTGTCCGGGGAGCTGTTTTTT	CATLGVSGELFF
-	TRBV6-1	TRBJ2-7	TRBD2	TGTGCCAGCAGTGAACGGCCTAGCGGGAACTACGAGCAGTACTTC	CASSERPSGNYEQYF
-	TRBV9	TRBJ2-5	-	TGTGCCAGCAGCGTAGCGGCGGGACTCCAAGAGACCCAGTACTTC	CASSVAAGLQETQYF
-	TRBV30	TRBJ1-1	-	TGTGCCTGGAGTGGAGGGGTTGGCACTGAAGCTTTCTTT	CAWSGGVGTEAFF
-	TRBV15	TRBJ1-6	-	TGTGCCACCAGCAGAGATCTGGGCGGCCGCGGGATCTTT	CATSRDLGGRGIF
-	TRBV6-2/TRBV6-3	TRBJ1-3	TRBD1	TGTGCCAGCACCACAGGGGGCGAAGCCATATATTTT	CASTTGGEAIYF
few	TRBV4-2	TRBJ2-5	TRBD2	TGTGCCAGCAGCCTCCGGACTAGCGGGAGTAAGGGAGAGACCCAGTACTTC	CASSLRTSGSKGETQYF
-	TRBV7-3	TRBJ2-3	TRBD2	TGTGCCAGCAGCTTAGGGACTACATCAGATACGCAGTATTTT	CASSLGTTSDTQYF